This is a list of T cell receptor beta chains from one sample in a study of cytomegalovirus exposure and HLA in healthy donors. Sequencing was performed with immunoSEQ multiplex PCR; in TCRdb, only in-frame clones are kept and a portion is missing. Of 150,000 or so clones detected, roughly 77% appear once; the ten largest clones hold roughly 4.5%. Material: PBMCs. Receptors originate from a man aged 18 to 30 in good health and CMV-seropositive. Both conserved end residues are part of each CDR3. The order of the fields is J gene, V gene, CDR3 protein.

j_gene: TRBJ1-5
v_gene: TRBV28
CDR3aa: CASSFIGVGQPQHF

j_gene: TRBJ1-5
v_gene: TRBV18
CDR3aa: CASSPPVSLGTDQPQHF

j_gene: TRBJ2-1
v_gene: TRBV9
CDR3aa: CASSPRQGGNEQFF

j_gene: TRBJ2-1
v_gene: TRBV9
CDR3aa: CASSPRINNEQFF

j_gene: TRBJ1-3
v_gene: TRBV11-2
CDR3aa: CASSLGASGNTIYF

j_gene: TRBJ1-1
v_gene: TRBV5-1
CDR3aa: CASSGPRTAEAFF

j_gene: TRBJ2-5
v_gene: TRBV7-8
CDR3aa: CASSPLGQQETQYF

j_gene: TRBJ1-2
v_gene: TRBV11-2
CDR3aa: CASSFGGQGNGYTF

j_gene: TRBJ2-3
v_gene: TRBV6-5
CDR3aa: CASRSHRDTDTQYF

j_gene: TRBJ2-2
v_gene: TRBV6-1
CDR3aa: CASSEAPHTGELFF

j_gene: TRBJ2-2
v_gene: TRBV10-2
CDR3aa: CATKQGANTGELFF

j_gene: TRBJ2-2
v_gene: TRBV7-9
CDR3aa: CASSLEGTGSEELFF

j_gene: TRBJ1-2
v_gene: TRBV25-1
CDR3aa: CASSGGTGDPINYGYTF

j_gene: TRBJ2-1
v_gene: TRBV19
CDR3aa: CATLSGGYNEQFF

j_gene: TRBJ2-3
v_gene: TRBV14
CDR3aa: CASSQELTDTDTQYF

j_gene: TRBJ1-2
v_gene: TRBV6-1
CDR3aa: CASSEGYTGGYGYTF

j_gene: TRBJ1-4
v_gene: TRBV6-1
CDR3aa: CASSERQGVLFF

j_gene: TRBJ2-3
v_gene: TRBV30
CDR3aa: CAWRDRLSTDTQYF

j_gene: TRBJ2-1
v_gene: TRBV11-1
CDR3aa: CASSLGQGLYNEQFF

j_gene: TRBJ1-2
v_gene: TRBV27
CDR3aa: CASSQGRGELGGYTF

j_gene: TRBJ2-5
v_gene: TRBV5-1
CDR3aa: CASSLRGAGIQETQYF

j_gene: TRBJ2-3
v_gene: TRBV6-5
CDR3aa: CASSYTKSRDTQYF

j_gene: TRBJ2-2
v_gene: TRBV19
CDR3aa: CASSISTGELFF

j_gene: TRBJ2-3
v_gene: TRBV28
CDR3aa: CASSRNRGHTQYF

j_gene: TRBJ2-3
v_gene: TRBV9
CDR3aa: CASSFTSVGDTQYF

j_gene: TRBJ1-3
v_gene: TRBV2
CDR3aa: CASSSSSGNTIYF

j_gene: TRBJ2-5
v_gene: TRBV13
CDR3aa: CASSAGIYTDQETQYF

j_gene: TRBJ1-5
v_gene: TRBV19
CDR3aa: CASSRGNQPQHF

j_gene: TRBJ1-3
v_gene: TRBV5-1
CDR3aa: CASSFGTPGNTIYF

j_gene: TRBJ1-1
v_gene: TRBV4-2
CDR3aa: CASSQERTGGPREAFF

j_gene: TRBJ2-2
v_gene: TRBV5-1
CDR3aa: CASSLDGLAGGTGELFF

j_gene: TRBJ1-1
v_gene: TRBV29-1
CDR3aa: CSVEGTVLTEAFF

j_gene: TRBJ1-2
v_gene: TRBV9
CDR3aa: CASSVGAQANYGYTF

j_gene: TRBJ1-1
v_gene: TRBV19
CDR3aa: CASTLPRGTEAFF

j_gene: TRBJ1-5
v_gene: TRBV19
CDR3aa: CASTSDRYSNQPQHF

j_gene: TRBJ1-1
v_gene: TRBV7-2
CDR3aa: CASSLVTGGFTEAFF

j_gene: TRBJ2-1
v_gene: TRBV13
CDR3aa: CASSFGGSYNEQFF

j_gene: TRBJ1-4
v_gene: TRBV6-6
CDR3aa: CASSQTGGYEKLFF

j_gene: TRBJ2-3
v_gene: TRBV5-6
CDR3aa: CASSFLTDTQYF

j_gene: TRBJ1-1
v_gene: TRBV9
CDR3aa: CASRGDSLEAFF

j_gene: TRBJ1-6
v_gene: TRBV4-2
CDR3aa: CASSQVGGGRNSPLHF

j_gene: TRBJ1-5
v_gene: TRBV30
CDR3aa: CAWSVTGGSQPQHF

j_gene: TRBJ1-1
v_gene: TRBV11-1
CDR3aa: CASSHRWDTEAFF

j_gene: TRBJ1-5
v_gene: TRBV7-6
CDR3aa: CASSARGTGNQPQHF

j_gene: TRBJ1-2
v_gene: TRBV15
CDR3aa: CATSRAPTGDGYTF

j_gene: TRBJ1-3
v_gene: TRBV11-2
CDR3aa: CASSLGWTAGNTIYF

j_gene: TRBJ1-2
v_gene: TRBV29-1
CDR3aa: CSVTTVNYGYTF

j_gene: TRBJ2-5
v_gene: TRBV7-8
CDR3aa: CASSLVSRGETQYF

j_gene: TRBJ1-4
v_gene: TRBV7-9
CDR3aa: CSSSSRTGPQQNEKLFF

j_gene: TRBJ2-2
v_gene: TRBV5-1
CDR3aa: CASSLSGTTGELFF

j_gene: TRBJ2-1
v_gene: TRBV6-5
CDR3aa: CASSYSRLAEYEQFF

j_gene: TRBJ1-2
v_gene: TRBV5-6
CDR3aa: CASSPTGLLGYTF

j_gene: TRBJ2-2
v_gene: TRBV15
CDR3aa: CATSRDHSGAGELFF

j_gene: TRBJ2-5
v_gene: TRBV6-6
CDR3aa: CASSYSSGALVQYF

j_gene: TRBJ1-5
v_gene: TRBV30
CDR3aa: CAWCRGGNQPQHF

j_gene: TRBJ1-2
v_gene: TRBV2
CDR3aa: CASSSGYGYTF

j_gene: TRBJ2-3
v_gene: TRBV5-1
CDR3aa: CASSASSGGTHTQYF